The 14 T cell receptor beta chains presented below share a single source sample, sequenced in a study of identical twins. TCRdb analysed the 5' RACE reads with MiXCR anew, one entry per CDR3 protein. Here the sample spans approximately 1.8 million distinct CDR3 sequences, about 32% being singletons. What was sequenced was cord blood. The source is a newborn girl in good health.

This clonotype was seen only a few times. V usage is TRBV7-2 and J usage is TRBJ2-6; TRBD1 matches at 10 bases. Trimming removed 1 base from V and 1 base from J; junction bases left unmatched: 4. Germline V gives CDR1 SGHTA, CDR2 FQGNSA. This CDR3 comprises 18 residues. CDR3: CASSLVGTGASGANVLTF. In nucleotides, the CDR3 is TGTGCCAGCAGCTTAGTTGGGACAGGGGCATCTGGGGCCAACGTCCTGACTTTC.

The rearrangement joins TRBV10-3 to TRBJ2-1; 7 bases are shared with TRBD1. The DNA end favors TRBJ2-7, so the J call may be wrong. Germline loops: CDR1 ENHRY, CDR2 SYGVKD. This CDR3 is 17 amino acids long. CDR3 protein: CAISPSGGEWGYNEQYF. CDR3 sequence (DNA): TGTGCCATCAGTCCCTCAGGGGGAGAATGGGGCTACAATGAGCAGTACTTC.

The genes are TRBV6-6 and TRBJ2-1; TRBD2 matches 8 bases. The V gene end was trimmed by 4 bases and the J gene end by 6 bases; junction bases not matched to a gene: 8. CDR3 length: 15 amino acids. From germline, CDR1 is MNHNY and CDR2 SVGAGI (reference sequence). The CDR3 coding sequence is TGTGCCAGCAGTTCTGAGCGGGGGCCGCCCAATGAGCAGTTCTTC. Protein: CASSSERGPPNEQFF.

This clonotype has just a few counts. The rearrangement joins TRBV28 to TRBJ2-1, with TRBD2 matching 7 bases. Germline V lookup: CDR1 MDHEN, CDR2 SYDVKM. V lost 4 bases, J lost 2 bases, and 8 bases stayed unmatched. The CDR3 has 16 amino acids. CDR3 region: CASSSSSGGTYNEQFF. Here the CDR3 DNA reads TGTGCCAGCAGTTCCTCTAGCGGAGGGACCTACAATGAGCAGTTCTTC.

This clonotype was picked up a small number of times. The chain carries TRBV21-1 and TRBJ2-6. TRBV21-1 is given as a pseudogene. The CDR3 is 14 amino acids. The CDR3 region is CASSVHSGANVLTF. In nucleotides, the CDR3 is TGTGCCAGCAGCGTCCACTCTGGGGCCAACGTCCTGACTTTC.

This clonotype appeared a few times. This chain's CDR3 is CASSQEMPGAYNEQFF. CDR3 DNA sequence: TGTGCCAGCAGCCAAGAGATGCCAGGGGCTTACAATGAGCAGTTCTTC. This sequence joins TRBV14 and TRBJ2-1; D is possibly TRBD1 (6 bases). V was clipped by 0 bases and J by 4 bases, with 13 bases between them. This CDR3 region has 16 residues. From germline, CDR1 is SGHDN and CDR2 FVKESK.

A few counts support this clonotype. The gene calls are TRBV29-1 and TRBJ2-7; no reliable D call. Germline CDR1 reads SQVTM; CDR2 reads ANQGSEA. This CDR3 is built from 13 residues. Between the trimmed V and J ends, which lost 2 bases and 4 bases, there was a span of 12 bases. DNA of the CDR3: TGCAGCGTTGAATTGGTAGATGCTTACGAGCAGTACTTC. Translated: CSVELVDAYEQYF.

V usage is TRBV3-1 and J usage is TRBJ1-2, with a tentative D call TRBD1 (6 bases). Between the trimmed V and J ends, which lost 3 bases and 10 bases, there was a span of 9 bases. The CDR3 length is 11 residues. Germline V gives CDR1 LGHDT, CDR2 YNNKEL (reference sequence). This CDR3 reads CASSQGQFYTF. As DNA, the CDR3 is TGTGCCAGCAGCCAGGGACAATTCTACACCTTC.

The V and J genes are TRBV13 and TRBJ1-5, with 8 bases identical to TRBD1. CDR3 size: 18 residues. The germline gives CDR1 PRHDT, CDR2 FYEKMQ (reference sequence). J was trimmed by 7 bases and V by 0 bases; bases with no gene match: 14. DNA for the CDR3: TGTGCCAGCAGCTTAGGCCCCATTCGGGACAGGTCACAGCAGCCCCAGCATTTT. Its translation: CASSLGPIRDRSQQPQHF.

This clonotype was counted at least ten times. The CDR3 sequence is CASSQTENYGYTF. The CDR3, as DNA: TGTGCCAGCAGCCAAACCGAGAACTATGGCTACACCTTC. V and J are TRBV3-1 and TRBJ1-2; D uncertain. Germline loops: CDR1 LGHDT, CDR2 YNNKEL (reference sequence). Deletions cut 2 bases from V and 2 bases from J, with 6 bases between. The CDR3 runs to 13 residues.

This sequence joins TRBV7-2 and TRBJ2-1; 9 bases line up with TRBD2. In germline, CDR1 is SGHTA, CDR2 FQGNSA. This CDR3 comprises 14 residues. With V trimmed by 3 bases and J by 12 bases, 9 bases remained unmatched. The CDR3 bases are TGTGCCAGCAGCTTGACAGCGGGGGGCCTTGGGCAGTTCTTC. The encoded protein is CASSLTAGGLGQFF.

Comment on this clonotype: An end of the junction does not agree with germline; a read error may underlie this. Here the CDR3 reads CAGSSGQGANEKLFF. The CDR3 bases are TGCGCCGGCAGCTCCGGACAGGGGGCCAATGAAAAACTGTTTTTT. The rearrangement joins TRBV5-1 to TRBJ1-4; 11 bases fit TRBD1. CDR1 SGHRS and CDR2 YFSETQ come from the germline V gene. The CDR3 is made up of 15 amino acids.

For this clonotype: The conserved closing phenylalanine or tryptophan is absent in this CDR3, likely reflecting a read error. The DNA is omitted, as the CDR3 cannot be located on it reliably, and the CDR3 follows TCRdb's listing. This chain connects TRBV29-1 to TRBJ2-5. Germline values: CDR1 SQVTM, CDR2 ANQGSEA. A total of 9 residues make up the CDR3, ends included. CDR3 residues: CSVEGTEDR.

Notes on this clonotype: One end of the junction varies from germline; a read error may be responsible. V is TRBV27 and J is TRBJ2-7, with D maybe TRBD2 (8 bases). The CDR3 extends over 14 amino acids. The V gene's germline CDR1 is MNHEY and CDR2 SMNVEV (reference sequence). CDR3 protein: CASRLGLGGHEQYF. The CDR3 nucleotides are TGTGCCAGCCGTTTGGGACTAGGGGGCCACGAGCAGTACTTC.